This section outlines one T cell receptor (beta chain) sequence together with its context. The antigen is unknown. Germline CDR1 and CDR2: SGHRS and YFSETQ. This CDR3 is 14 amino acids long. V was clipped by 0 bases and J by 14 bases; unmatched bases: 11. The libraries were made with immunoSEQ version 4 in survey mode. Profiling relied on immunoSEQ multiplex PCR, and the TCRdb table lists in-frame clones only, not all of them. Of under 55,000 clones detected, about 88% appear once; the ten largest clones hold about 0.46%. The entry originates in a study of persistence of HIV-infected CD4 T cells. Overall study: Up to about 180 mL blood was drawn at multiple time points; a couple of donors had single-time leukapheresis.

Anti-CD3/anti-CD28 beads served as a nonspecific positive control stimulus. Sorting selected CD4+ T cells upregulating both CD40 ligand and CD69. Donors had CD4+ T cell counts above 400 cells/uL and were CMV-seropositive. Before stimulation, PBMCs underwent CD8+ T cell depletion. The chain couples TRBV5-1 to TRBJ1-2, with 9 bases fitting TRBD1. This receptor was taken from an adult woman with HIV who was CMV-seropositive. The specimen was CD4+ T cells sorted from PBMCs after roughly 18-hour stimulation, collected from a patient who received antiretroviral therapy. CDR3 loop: CASSLVGDRDTTTF. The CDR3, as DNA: TGCGCCAGCAGCTTGGTGGGGGACAGGGATACAACGACCTTC.